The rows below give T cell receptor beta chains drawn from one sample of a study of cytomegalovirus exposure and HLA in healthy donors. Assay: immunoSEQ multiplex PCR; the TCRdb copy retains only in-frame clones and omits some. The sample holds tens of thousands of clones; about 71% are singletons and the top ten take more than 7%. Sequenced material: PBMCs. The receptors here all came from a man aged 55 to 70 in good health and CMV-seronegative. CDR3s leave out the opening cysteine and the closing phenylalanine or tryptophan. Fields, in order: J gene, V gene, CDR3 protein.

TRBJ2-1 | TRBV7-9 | ASNPTGAPYNEQF
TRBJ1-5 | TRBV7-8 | ASSLGRRVDQPQH
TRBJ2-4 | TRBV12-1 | ASSPWGVAKNIQY
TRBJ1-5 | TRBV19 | ASSQDRGRGQPQH
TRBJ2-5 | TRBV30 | AWSVRGSETQY
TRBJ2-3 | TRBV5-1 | ASSLASLAGADTQY
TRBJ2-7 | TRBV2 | ASTPDRAYEQY
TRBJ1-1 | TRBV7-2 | ASAPFEAF
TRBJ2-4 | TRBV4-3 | ASSQNPGGDIQY
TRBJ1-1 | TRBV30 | AWDRGRRTEAF
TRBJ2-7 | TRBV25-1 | ASSESGVTYEQY
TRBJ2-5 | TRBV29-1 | SVALGSQETQY
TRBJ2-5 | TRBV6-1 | ASCKREEETQY
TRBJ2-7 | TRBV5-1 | ASTPGHPTDEQY
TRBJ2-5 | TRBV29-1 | SVHRGVEETQY
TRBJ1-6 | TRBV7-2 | ASSLRGANSPLH
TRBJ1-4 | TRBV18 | ASSPEVREKLF
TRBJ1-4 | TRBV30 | AWSRVGGRSEKLF
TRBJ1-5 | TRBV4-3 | ASSQELDQPQH
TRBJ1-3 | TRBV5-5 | ASSLAPGKGNTIY
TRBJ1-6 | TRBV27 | ASKLGGSPLH
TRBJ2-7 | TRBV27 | ASSFLSRGEQY
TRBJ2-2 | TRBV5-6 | ASSYWTSGNTGELF
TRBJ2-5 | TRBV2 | ASSVRDRGMEETQY
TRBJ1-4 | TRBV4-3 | ASSQRRTGATNEKLF
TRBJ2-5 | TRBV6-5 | ASSYGQYQETQY
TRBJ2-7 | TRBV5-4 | ASSLDAGQGFYEQY
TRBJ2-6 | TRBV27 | ASSYYSGANVLT
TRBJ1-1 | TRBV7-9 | ASSSRAHEAF
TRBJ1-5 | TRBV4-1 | ASSQVPRTGRNQPQH
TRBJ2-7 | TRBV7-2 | ASSQGQGNYEQY
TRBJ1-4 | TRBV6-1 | ASSVQGNLNEKLF
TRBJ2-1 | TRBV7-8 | ASSLDPGRGGYNEQF
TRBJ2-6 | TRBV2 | ASSELAFSGANVLT
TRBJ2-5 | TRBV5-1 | ASSLEATKETQY
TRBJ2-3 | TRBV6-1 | ASSVAGGTSTDTQY
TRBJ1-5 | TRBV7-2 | ASSLEGGGQPQH
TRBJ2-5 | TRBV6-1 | ASSESWGLATETQY
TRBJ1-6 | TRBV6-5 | ASSPGNSPLH
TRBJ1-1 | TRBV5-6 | ASSLGGMTEAF
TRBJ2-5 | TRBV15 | ATSVRGSGETQY
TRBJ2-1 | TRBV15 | ATSTSGTGWKSEQF
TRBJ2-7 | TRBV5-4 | ASSLALAGYEQY
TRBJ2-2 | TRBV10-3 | AIRASGSGTGELF
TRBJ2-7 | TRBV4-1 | ASSQGQGARNEQY
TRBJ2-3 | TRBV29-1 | SVALVYADTQY
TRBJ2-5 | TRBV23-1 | ASSHSPPVDRGAAQY
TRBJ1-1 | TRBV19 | ASSMGPQVEAF